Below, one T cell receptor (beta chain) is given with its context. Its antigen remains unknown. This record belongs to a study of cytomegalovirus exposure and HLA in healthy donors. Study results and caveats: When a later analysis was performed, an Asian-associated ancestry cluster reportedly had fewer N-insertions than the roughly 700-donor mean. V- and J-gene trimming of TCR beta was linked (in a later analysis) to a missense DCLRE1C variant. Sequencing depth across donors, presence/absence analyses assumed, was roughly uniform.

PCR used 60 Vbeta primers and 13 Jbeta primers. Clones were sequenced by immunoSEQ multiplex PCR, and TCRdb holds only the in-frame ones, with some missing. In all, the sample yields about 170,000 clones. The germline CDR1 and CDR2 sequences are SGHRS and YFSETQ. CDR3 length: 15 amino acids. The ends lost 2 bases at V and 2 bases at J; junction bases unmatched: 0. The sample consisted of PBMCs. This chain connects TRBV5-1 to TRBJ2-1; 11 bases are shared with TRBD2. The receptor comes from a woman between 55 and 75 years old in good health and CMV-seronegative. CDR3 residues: CASSLLAGAYNEQFF. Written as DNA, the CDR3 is TGCGCCAGCAGCTTACTAGCGGGAGCCTACAATGAGCAGTTCTTC.